This is a list of T cell receptor beta chains from one sample in a study of blood T cell repertoires in COVID-19. The assay was immunoSEQ multiplex PCR, and TCRdb's table has in-frame clones only and misses some. The table records about 220,000 clones, around three quarters of them present only once. Material: peripheral blood. These receptors were taken from a woman aged 70 to 79 with acute or convalescent COVID-19. Both conserved end residues are part of each CDR3. Fields, in order: clone size, CDR3 length, D gene, J gene, V gene, CDR3 DNA, CDR3 protein. The D gene is left open where the match is weak. Size tells how often a clone was seen (once, few, many) or the class of an expanded clone, and some rows leave it out.

few | 13 | NA | TRBJ2-6 | TRBV6-5 | TGTGCCAGTAAGGGGTCCGGGGCCAACGTCCTGACTTTC | CASKGSGANVLTF
NA | 13 | NA | TRBJ2-3 | TRBV6-6 | TGTGCCAGCAGTCTTCCCAGCGAAGATACGCAGTATTTT | CASSLPSEDTQYF
few | 19 | TRBD1 | TRBJ2-6 | TRBV3-1/TRBV3-2 | TGTGCCAGCAGCCTTACTGCCGGGACAGGGACCTCTGGGGCCAACGTCCTGACTTTC | CASSLTAGTGTSGANVLTF
NA | 16 | TRBD2 | TRBJ2-2 | TRBV4-1 | TGCGCCAGCAGCCAAGATGGCGGGGGGGCCCTCGGGGAGCTGTTTTTT | CASSQDGGGALGELFF
NA | 14 | TRBD1 | TRBJ2-7 | TRBV7-2 | TGTGCCAGCAGCTTAACGGACAGGTCCTACGAGCAGTACTTC | CASSLTDRSYEQYF
many | 18 | TRBD1 | TRBJ1-5 | TRBV4-3 | TGCGCCAGCAGCCAAGAACCCTCCGGGACAGGGGGCGTACAGCCCCAGCATTTT | CASSQEPSGTGGVQPQHF
NA | 12 | NA | TRBJ2-1 | TRBV6-5 | TGTGCCAGCAGATTTACAGGGAGTCCGCAGTTCTTC | CASRFTGSPQFF
NA | 15 | TRBD1 | TRBJ1-2 | TRBV18 | TGTGCCAGCTCAACGACAGGGGGCGCATCTTATGGCTACACCTTC | CASSTTGGASYGYTF
NA | 15 | NA | TRBJ1-4 | TRBV7-2 | TGTGCCAGCAGCTCCCGTGGAGGGGATTCTGAAAAACTGTTTTTT | CASSSRGGDSEKLFF
few | 16 | NA | TRBJ1-5 | TRBV4-2 | TGTGCCAGCAGCCAAGATCGCAGCAGGGTGGATCAGCCCCAGCATTTT | CASSQDRSRVDQPQHF
NA | 14 | TRBD1 | TRBJ1-1 | TRBV5-8 | TGTGCCAGCAGCTTCGGATTAGGGGGCAGTGAAGCTTTCTTT | CASSFGLGGSEAFF